A selection of T cell receptor beta chains follows, all from one sample in a study of cytomegalovirus exposure and HLA in healthy donors. Here immunoSEQ multiplex PCR was the method, and the copy in TCRdb shows in-frame clones only, minus some. The sample has some 240,000 clones, over 75% seen once. The sample taken for sequencing was PBMCs. The receptor source for this set is a woman between 18 and 29 years old in good health and CMV-seropositive. Both conserved end residues are part of each CDR3. A D gene is named only where the DNA matches it firmly.

CDR3aa: CASSVGRAQDNEQFF; j_gene: TRBJ2-1; d_gene: TRBD2; v_gene: TRBV6-1
CDR3aa: CASSSQGGNQPQHF; j_gene: TRBJ1-5; d_gene: NA; v_gene: TRBV27
CDR3aa: CASSLPGGSTDTQYF; j_gene: TRBJ2-3; d_gene: TRBD2; v_gene: TRBV27
CDR3aa: CASGLRPLTDTQYF; j_gene: TRBJ2-3; d_gene: NA; v_gene: TRBV27
CDR3aa: CASSIKLAGVYEQYF; j_gene: TRBJ2-7; d_gene: TRBD2; v_gene: TRBV19
CDR3aa: CASSPFQALAGEENEQYF; j_gene: TRBJ2-7; d_gene: TRBD2; v_gene: TRBV7-6
CDR3aa: CASSLIPRGGYNEQFF; j_gene: TRBJ2-1; d_gene: NA; v_gene: TRBV5-1
CDR3aa: CASSQTPSPRGSYGYTF; j_gene: TRBJ1-2; d_gene: NA; v_gene: TRBV27
CDR3aa: CASSLLYPEEVYEQYF; j_gene: TRBJ2-7; d_gene: NA; v_gene: TRBV11-2
CDR3aa: CASTRLTRGSGNTIYF; j_gene: TRBJ1-3; d_gene: NA; v_gene: TRBV19
CDR3aa: CASSESAGGPGELFF; j_gene: TRBJ2-2; d_gene: TRBD2; v_gene: TRBV10-1
CDR3aa: CASSHNVVSKTQYF; j_gene: TRBJ2-5; d_gene: NA; v_gene: TRBV6-6
CDR3aa: CASSLSGTPGTSNAYEQYF; j_gene: TRBJ2-7; d_gene: TRBD2; v_gene: TRBV28
CDR3aa: CASTRSTPPYNEQFF; j_gene: TRBJ2-1; d_gene: NA; v_gene: TRBV27
CDR3aa: CASSSETIYGYTF; j_gene: TRBJ1-2; d_gene: NA; v_gene: TRBV7-9
CDR3aa: CASTLVPRDRTDEQFF; j_gene: TRBJ2-1; d_gene: NA; v_gene: TRBV27
CDR3aa: CASRDSRAAEAFF; j_gene: TRBJ1-1; d_gene: TRBD1; v_gene: TRBV18
CDR3aa: CSVEGGEGSRYEQYF; j_gene: TRBJ2-7; d_gene: TRBD2; v_gene: TRBV29-1
CDR3aa: CAASTGPYEQYF; j_gene: TRBJ2-7; d_gene: NA; v_gene: TRBV6-5
CDR3aa: CASRETSGSADTQYF; j_gene: TRBJ2-3; d_gene: TRBD2; v_gene: TRBV7-2
CDR3aa: CASAQTGGSNQPQHF; j_gene: TRBJ1-5; d_gene: TRBD1; v_gene: TRBV12-5
CDR3aa: CASIRFGTGGLGGYTF; j_gene: TRBJ1-2; d_gene: NA; v_gene: TRBV2
CDR3aa: CASSLGTGGFYEQYF; j_gene: TRBJ2-7; d_gene: TRBD1; v_gene: TRBV27
CDR3aa: CASSLGSGGELFF; j_gene: TRBJ2-2; d_gene: NA; v_gene: TRBV5-6
CDR3aa: CASSQVRTLNTEAFF; j_gene: TRBJ1-1; d_gene: NA; v_gene: TRBV4-1
CDR3aa: CASSLYGQSFSGANVLTF; j_gene: TRBJ2-6; d_gene: NA; v_gene: TRBV28
CDR3aa: CASHPGAHSNQPQHF; j_gene: TRBJ1-5; d_gene: NA; v_gene: TRBV5-6
CDR3aa: CASSEVAGYTDTQYF; j_gene: TRBJ2-3; d_gene: TRBD2; v_gene: TRBV6-1